Listed below are T cell receptor beta chains from one sample, sequenced in a study of cytomegalovirus exposure and HLA in healthy donors. Generated by immunoSEQ multiplex PCR, the TCRdb table keeps only in-frame clones and is missing some. The table has roughly 200,000 clones, 70% to 85% seen once. The sequenced sample consisted of PBMCs. The receptors were sampled from an older woman in good health and CMV-seropositive. Each CDR3 is given with its conserved first and last residue. A D gene is named only where the DNA matches it firmly. A clone size is listed for some rows: how often the clone was seen (once, few, many), or a class if it is expanded.

abundance	j_gene	v_gene	d_gene	CDR3aa	CDR3nt
NA	TRBJ1-5	TRBV28	NA	CASSQIRAQHF	TGTGCCAGCTCTCAGATTCGGGCCCAGCATTTT
NA	TRBJ1-6	TRBV5-1	TRBD1	CASSSRQGKNSPLHF	TGCGCCAGCAGCTCCCGACAGGGGAAGAATTCACCCCTCCACTTT
NA	TRBJ2-6	TRBV5-4	TRBD1	CASSRRDRNSGANVLTF	TGTGCCAGCAGCCGCCGGGACAGAAACTCTGGGGCCAACGTCCTGACTTTC
NA	TRBJ2-7	TRBV7-9	TRBD2	CSSSLTSGSSYEQYF	TGTTCCAGCAGCCTAACTAGCGGAAGCTCCTACGAGCAGTACTTC
NA	TRBJ2-1	TRBV12-5	NA	CASGWSGNEQFF	TGTGCTAGTGGGTGGTCCGGCAATGAGCAGTTCTTC
once	TRBJ2-7	TRBV7-8	TRBD2	CASSSRTSAKRVSSYEQYF	TGTGCCAGCAGCTCCCGGACTAGCGCCAAAAGGGTTAGCTCCTACGAGCAGTACTTC
NA	TRBJ1-5	TRBV5-1	TRBD1	CASSSGQGDQPQHF	TGCGCCAGCAGCTCCGGACAGGGGGATCAGCCCCAGCATTTT
NA	TRBJ2-1	TRBV7-9	TRBD2	CASSLRTSDHEQFF	TGTGCCAGCAGCTTAAGGACTAGCGACCATGAGCAGTTCTTC
NA	TRBJ2-2	TRBV5-4	NA	CASSFRGVDTGELFF	TGTGCCAGCAGCTTTAGGGGTGTAGACACCGGGGAGCTGTTTTTT
NA	TRBJ2-7	TRBV7-9	TRBD1	CATQLGRGNYEQYF	TGTGCCACCCAGCTGGGCAGGGGGAACTACGAGCAGTACTTC
NA	TRBJ2-1	TRBV7-3	TRBD2	CASSDRSGNSYNEQFF	TGTGCCAGCAGCGACCGTAGCGGGAACTCCTACAATGAGCAGTTCTTC
NA	TRBJ2-5	TRBV7-2	TRBD2	CASSLYTSVQETQYF	TGTGCCAGCAGCTTATATACTAGCGTCCAAGAGACCCAGTACTTC
NA	TRBJ1-1	TRBV6-5	TRBD1	CASSKGQGFDEAFF	TGTGCCAGCAGTAAGGGACAGGGATTTGATGAAGCTTTCTTT
NA	TRBJ2-7	TRBV27	TRBD1	CASGDRGRYEQYF	TGTGCCAGCGGGGACAGGGGGCGCTACGAGCAGTACTTC
NA	TRBJ2-4	TRBV7-9	NA	CASSPPLLAKNIQYF	TGTGCCAGCAGCCCACCGCTACTAGCCAAAAACATTCAGTACTTC
once	TRBJ1-3	TRBV29-1	NA	CSVVTGPGNTIYF	TGCAGCGTGGTAACAGGTCCTGGAAACACCATATATTTT
NA	TRBJ2-1	TRBV4-2	NA	CASSQAGLGSYNEQFF	TGTGCCAGCAGCCAAGCGGGACTCGGCTCCTACAATGAGCAGTTCTTC
NA	TRBJ1-1	TRBV6-5	NA	CASTPTPGNTEAFF	TGTGCCAGCACCCCAACCCCCGGGAATACTGAAGCTTTCTTT
NA	TRBJ2-7	TRBV11-3	NA	CASSLGQASHEQYF	TGTGCCAGCAGCTTAGGACAGGCTAGCCACGAGCAGTACTTC
NA	TRBJ2-5	TRBV10-3	NA	CAISESVETQYF	TGTGCCATCAGTGAGTCCGTGGAGACCCAGTACTTC
NA	TRBJ2-3	TRBV5-4	TRBD2	CASSLASGAVTDTQYF	TGTGCCAGCAGCCTCGCTAGCGGGGCCGTCACAGATACGCAGTATTTT
NA	TRBJ2-7	TRBV5-1	TRBD2	CASSLALSSGPPYEQYF	TGCGCCAGCAGCTTGGCCCTATCTAGCGGTCCACCCTACGAGCAGTACTTC
NA	TRBJ2-3	TRBV5-1	TRBD2	CASSLRTSYTDTQYF	TGCGCCAGCAGCTTGCGGACTAGCTACACAGATACGCAGTATTTT
NA	TRBJ2-1	TRBV9	NA	CASSLGSSYNEQFF	TGTGCCAGCAGCCTAGGGAGCTCCTACAATGAGCAGTTCTTC
NA	TRBJ1-5	TRBV2	NA	CASSERQQNQPQHF	TGTGCCAGCAGTGAGAGACAGCAGAATCAGCCCCAGCATTTT
few	TRBJ2-1	TRBV7-7	TRBD2	CASSPLAGVSEQFF	TGTGCTAGCAGCCCCCTTGCGGGGGTGAGTGAGCAGTTCTTC
NA	TRBJ2-7	TRBV4-2	NA	CASSQERATRGEQYF	TGTGCCAGCAGCCAAGAGCGGGCCACAAGGGGGGAGCAGTACTTC
NA	TRBJ2-7	TRBV27	NA	CASSSDRAYEQYF	TGTGCCAGCAGTTCGGACAGAGCCTACGAGCAGTACTTC
NA	TRBJ1-3	TRBV11-1	NA	CASSRAGGTGNTIYF	TGTGCCAGCAGCCGGGCCGGGGGGACTGGAAACACCATATATTTT
NA	TRBJ2-3	TRBV29-1	TRBD2	CSVSKREGRDTQYF	TGCAGCGTCTCGAAGCGGGAGGGCCGGGATACGCAGTATTTT
once	TRBJ1-1	TRBV5-4	NA	CASSPRDDTEAFF	TGTGCCAGCAGCCCCCGGGATGACACTGAAGCTTTCTTT